These T cell receptor beta chains were read from a single sample in a study of T cells in Graves' hyperthyroidism and ophthalmopathy. Via MiXCR, TCRdb re-called the multiplex PCR reads, giving one row per CDR3 protein. The sample records 250,000 to 300,000 distinct CDR3 sequences, 13% to 15% being singletons. The sample taken for sequencing was blood. Receptor source: a middle-aged woman with Graves' hyperthyroidism that later progressed to Graves' ophthalmopathy. The conserved cysteine and the conserved F or W are not part of the CDR3 here. The D gene is left open where the match is weak. Expanded clones get a size class; other rows say once, few or many, or leave the size out.

J,V,size,D,CDR3
TRBJ2-7,TRBV12-3/TRBV12-4,few,.,ASSPRWRAYEQY
TRBJ1-1,TRBV11-2,many,.,ASSLVHGGPF
TRBJ2-3,TRBV6-1,many,TRBD2,ASSLGLLKDTQY
TRBJ2-5,TRBV7-9,many,.,ASSDDFGETQY
TRBJ2-7,TRBV18,many,.,ASSPPLSRYGEQY
TRBJ2-7,TRBV28,.,TRBD2,ASSHPWTSGRFVWYEQY
TRBJ1-1,TRBV20-1,many,.,SAGPQGHTEAF
TRBJ2-7,TRBV4-1,many,TRBD2,ASSQDNGLAGEISYEQY
TRBJ2-1,TRBV20-1,many,.,SATLGLTVSSYNEQF
TRBJ2-7,TRBV7-9,many,.,ASSRKTSYEQY
TRBJ1-2,TRBV5-1,few,.,ASSLQGPNYGYT
TRBJ2-1,TRBV18,few,.,ASSPSGTGHEQF
TRBJ1-1,TRBV20-1,many,.,SARDKAGLETTEAF
TRBJ2-2,TRBV7-9,many,TRBD2,ASSLALAGGRRNTGELF
TRBJ2-7,TRBV12-3/TRBV12-4,many,.,ASSISGPGYEQY
TRBJ2-3,TRBV11-1,.,.,ASNAGLGTDTQY
TRBJ2-4,TRBV11-2,many,.,ASSLGQGIQY
TRBJ1-5,TRBV19,.,TRBD1,ASSTGGDQPQH
TRBJ2-2,TRBV6-5,many,.,ASSYSTSGIDTGELF
TRBJ1-1,TRBV11-2,many,TRBD1,ASSTLTGYTEAF
TRBJ1-5,TRBV27,many,.,ASSFLGGNQPQH
TRBJ2-3,TRBV28,many,.,ASSSSGRTDTQY
TRBJ2-1,TRBV2,many,.,ASSAGFHTEQF